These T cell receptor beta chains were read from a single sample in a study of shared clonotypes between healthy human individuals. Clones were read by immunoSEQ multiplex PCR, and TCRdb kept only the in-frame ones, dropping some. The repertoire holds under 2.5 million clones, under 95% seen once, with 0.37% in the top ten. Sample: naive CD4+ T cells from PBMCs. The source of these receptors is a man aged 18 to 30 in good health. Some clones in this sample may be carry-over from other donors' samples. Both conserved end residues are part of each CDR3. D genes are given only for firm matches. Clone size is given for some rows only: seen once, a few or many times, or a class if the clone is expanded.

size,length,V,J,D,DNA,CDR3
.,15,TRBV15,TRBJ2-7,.,TGTGCCACCAGCAGAGCATCGTCGGGGATGTACGAGCAGTACTTC,CATSRASSGMYEQYF
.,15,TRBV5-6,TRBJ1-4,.,TGTGCCAGCAGCTTGGGTGGCGGGCCTAATGAAAAACTGTTTTTT,CASSLGGGPNEKLFF
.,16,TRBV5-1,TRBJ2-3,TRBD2,TGCGCCAGCAGCAAACCGACTAGCGGGAACACAGATACGCAGTATTTT,CASSKPTSGNTDTQYF
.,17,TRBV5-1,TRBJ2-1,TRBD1,TGCGCCAGCAGCTCCGTCCCTGCGGGACAGGCATACAATGAGCAGTTCTTC,CASSSVPAGQAYNEQFF
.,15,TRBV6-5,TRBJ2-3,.,TGTGCCACCACGCCCGGGGGGCGCGGGACAGATACGCAGTATTTT,CATTPGGRGTDTQYF
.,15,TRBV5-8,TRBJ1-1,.,TGTGCCAGCAGCTTGGAGGGCAGGAGGGCTCCGGGGGCTTTCTTT,CASSLEGRRAPGAFF
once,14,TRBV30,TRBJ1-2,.,TGTGCCGGTCATCGGGGGCGACGTAACTATGGCTACACCTTC,CAGHRGRRNYGYTF
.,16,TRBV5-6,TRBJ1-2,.,TGTGCCAGCAGCTTGGCCGCGAGTAATGGAGGCTATGGCTACACCTTC,CASSLAASNGGYGYTF
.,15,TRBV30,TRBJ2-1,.,TGTGCCTGGAGACTCGGGACCTCCCGTTACAATGAGCAGTTCTTC,CAWRLGTSRYNEQFF
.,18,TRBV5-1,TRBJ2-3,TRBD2,TGCGCCAGCAGCACAGGGGGACTAGCGGGAGGGGACACAGATACGCAGTATTTT,CASSTGGLAGGDTDTQYF
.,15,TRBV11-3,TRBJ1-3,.,TGTGCCAGCAGCTTATCGGGGAGCTCTGGAAACACCATATATTTT,CASSLSGSSGNTIYF